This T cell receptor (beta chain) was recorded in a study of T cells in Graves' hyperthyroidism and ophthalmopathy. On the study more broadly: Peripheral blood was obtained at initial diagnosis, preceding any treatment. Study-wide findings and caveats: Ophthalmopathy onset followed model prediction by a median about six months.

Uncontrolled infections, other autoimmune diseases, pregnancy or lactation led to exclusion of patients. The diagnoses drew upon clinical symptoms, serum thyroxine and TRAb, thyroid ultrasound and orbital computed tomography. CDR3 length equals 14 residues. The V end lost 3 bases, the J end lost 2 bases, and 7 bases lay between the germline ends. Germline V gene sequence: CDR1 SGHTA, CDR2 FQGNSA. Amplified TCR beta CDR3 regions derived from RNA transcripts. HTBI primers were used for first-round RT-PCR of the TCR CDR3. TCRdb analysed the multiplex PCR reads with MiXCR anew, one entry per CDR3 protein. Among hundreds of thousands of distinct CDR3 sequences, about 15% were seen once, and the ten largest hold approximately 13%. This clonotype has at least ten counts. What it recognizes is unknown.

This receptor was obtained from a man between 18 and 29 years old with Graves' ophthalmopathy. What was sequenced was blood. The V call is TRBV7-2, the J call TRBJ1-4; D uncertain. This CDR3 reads CASSLEQTNEKLFF. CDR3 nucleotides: TGTGCCAGCAGCTTGGAACAGACTAATGAAAAACTGTTTTTT.